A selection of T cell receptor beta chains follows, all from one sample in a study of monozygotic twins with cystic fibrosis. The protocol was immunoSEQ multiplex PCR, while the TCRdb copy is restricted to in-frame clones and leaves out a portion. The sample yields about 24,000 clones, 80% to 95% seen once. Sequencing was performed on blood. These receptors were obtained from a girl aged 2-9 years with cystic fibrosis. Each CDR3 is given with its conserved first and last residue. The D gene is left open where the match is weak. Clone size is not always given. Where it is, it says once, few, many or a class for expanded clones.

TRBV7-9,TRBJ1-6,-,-,CASSLHLTGINSPLHF,TGTGCCAGCAGCCTCCATCTTACAGGGATAAATTCACCCCTCCACTTT
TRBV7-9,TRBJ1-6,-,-,CASSPRGPGSSYNSPLHF,TGTGCCAGCAGCCCCAGGGGACCCGGTAGCTCCTATAATTCACCCCTCCACTTT
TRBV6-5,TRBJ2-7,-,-,CASSYSRGGRYEQYF,TGTGCCAGCAGTTACTCCAGAGGGGGGCGGTACGAGCAGTACTTC
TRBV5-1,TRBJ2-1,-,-,CASSPITTKGQFF,TGCGCCAGCAGCCCCATAACGACAAAAGGGCAGTTCTTC
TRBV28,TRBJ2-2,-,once,CAILTGSRNTGELFF,TGTGCCATCCTTACAGGGAGTCGCAACACCGGGGAGCTGTTTTTT
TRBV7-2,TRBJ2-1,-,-,CASSLASTNYNEQFF,TGTGCCAGCAGCTTAGCGAGTACTAACTACAATGAGCAGTTCTTC
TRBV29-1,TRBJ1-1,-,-,CSVEWWGARGDWKGNTEAFF,TGCAGCGTTGAATGGTGGGGGGCGCGAGGCGATTGGAAAGGTAACACTGAAGCTTTCTTT
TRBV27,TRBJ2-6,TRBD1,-,CASSLGQGNSGANVLTF,TGTGCCAGCAGTCTGGGACAGGGGAATTCTGGGGCCAACGTCCTGACTTTC
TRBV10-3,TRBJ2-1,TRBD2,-,CAISGLAGYNEQFF,TGTGCCATCAGTGGACTAGCGGGGTACAATGAGCAGTTCTTC
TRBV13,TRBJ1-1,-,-,CASSSIGQKNTEAFF,TGTGCCAGCAGCTCAATAGGACAGAAGAACACTGAAGCTTTCTTT
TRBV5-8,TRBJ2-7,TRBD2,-,CASSPGGLAGVIYEQYF,TGTGCCAGCAGCCCGGGGGGACTAGCGGGGGTGATCTACGAGCAGTACTTC
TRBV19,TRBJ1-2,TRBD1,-,CASRNQGVYGYTF,TGTGCCAGTAGAAACCAGGGGGTCTATGGCTACACCTTC
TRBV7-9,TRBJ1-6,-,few,CASSLRGESSYNSPLHF,TGTGCCAGCAGCTTGCGGGGAGAGAGCTCCTATAATTCACCCCTCCACTTT
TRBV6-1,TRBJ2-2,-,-,CASRGGITTGELFF,TGTGCCAGCAGGGGGGGTATAACAACTGGGGAGCTGTTTTTT
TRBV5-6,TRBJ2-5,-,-,CASSSPVQYQETQYF,TGTGCCAGCAGCTCCCCCGTACAGTACCAAGAGACCCAGTACTTC
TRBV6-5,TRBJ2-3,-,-,CASSYSSAGPTDTQYF,TGTGCCAGCAGTTACTCCTCGGCGGGGCCCACAGATACGCAGTATTTT
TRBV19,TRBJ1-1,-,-,CASSPLWGSGVGTEAFF,TGTGCCAGTAGTCCTCTCTGGGGGTCCGGGGTTGGCACTGAAGCTTTCTTT
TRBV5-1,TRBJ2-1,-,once,CASSYAVKEGSYNEQFF,TGCGCCAGCAGTTATGCGGTGAAAGAGGGCTCCTACAATGAGCAGTTCTTC
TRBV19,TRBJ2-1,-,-,CATRDRTKNNEQFF,TGTGCCACCAGGGATCGGACAAAAAACAATGAGCAGTTCTTC
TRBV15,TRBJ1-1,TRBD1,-,CATSRPDREEAFF,TGTGCCACCAGCAGACCAGACAGGGAGGAAGCTTTCTTT
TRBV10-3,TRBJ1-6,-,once,CAIRQEASPLHF,TGTGCCATCAGGCAGGAGGCCTCACCCCTCCACTTT
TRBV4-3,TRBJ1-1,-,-,CASSQEAGPEAFF,TGCGCCAGCAGCCAAGAGGCCGGACCTGAAGCTTTCTTT
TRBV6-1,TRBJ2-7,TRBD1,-,CASSERQGAPSYEQYF,TGTGCCAGCAGTGAAAGACAGGGGGCCCCATCCTACGAGCAGTACTTC
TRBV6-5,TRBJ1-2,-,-,CASSYSGGEDGYTF,TGTGCCAGCAGTTATTCCGGGGGCGAAGATGGCTACACCTTC
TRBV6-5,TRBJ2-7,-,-,CASSLDSPLKEQYF,TGTGCCAGCAGTTTAGACAGCCCACTGAAAGAGCAGTACTTC
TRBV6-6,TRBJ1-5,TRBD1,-,CASGSQGAGNQPQHF,TGTGCCAGCGGCTCACAGGGGGCGGGCAATCAGCCCCAGCATTTT
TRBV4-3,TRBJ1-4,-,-,CASSQESGRVRANEKLFF,TGCGCCAGCAGCCAAGAATCGGGCAGGGTTCGGGCTAATGAAAAACTGTTTTTT
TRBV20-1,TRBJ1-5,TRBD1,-,CSAQGNQPQHF,TGCAGTGCACAGGGGAATCAGCCCCAGCATTTT
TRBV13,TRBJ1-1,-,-,CASSLINSGPPDRAEAFF,TGTGCCAGCAGCTTAATTAATTCGGGTCCCCCTGATCGGGCTGAAGCTTTCTTT
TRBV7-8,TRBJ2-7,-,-,CASSLGGNSYEQYF,TGTGCCAGCAGCTTGGGCGGTAACTCCTACGAGCAGTACTTC
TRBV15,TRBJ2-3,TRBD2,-,CATSRDRGTSGHTDTQYF,TGTGCCACCAGCAGAGATCGGGGGACTAGCGGACACACAGATACGCAGTATTTT
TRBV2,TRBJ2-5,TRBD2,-,CASSEEGDYGRETQYF,TGTGCCAGCAGTGAAGAAGGGGACTACGGTCGAGAGACCCAGTACTTC
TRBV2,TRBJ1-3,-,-,CASSASGDTIYF,TGTGCCAGCAGTGCCTCCGGGGACACCATATATTTT
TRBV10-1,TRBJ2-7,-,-,CASSDSYEQYF,TGCGCCAGCAGTGATTCCTACGAGCAGTACTTC
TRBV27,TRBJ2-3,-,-,CASSFGRAEVQTQYF,TGTGCCAGCAGTTTTGGGCGGGCCGAGGTCCAGACGCAGTATTTT
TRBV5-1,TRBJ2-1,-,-,CASSQGPDVRNEQFF,TGCGCCAGCAGCCAAGGACCGGATGTCAGAAATGAGCAGTTCTTC
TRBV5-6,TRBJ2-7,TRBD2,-,CASSLASGVDEQYF,TGTGCCAGCAGCTTGGCTAGCGGGGTCGACGAGCAGTACTTC
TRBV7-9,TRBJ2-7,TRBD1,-,CASSPPGQGAREQYF,TGTGCCAGCAGCCCCCCGGGACAGGGGGCGAGGGAGCAGTACTTC
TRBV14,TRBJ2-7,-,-,CASSQDPSGEQYF,TGTGCCAGCAGCCAAGATCCCTCGGGCGAGCAGTACTTC
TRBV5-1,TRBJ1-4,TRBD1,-,CASSEGQHAANEKLFF,TGCGCCAGCAGCGAGGGACAGCACGCGGCTAATGAAAAACTGTTTTTT
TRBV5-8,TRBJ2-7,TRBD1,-,CASSLSTGTGGFYEQYF,TGTGCCAGCAGCTTATCCACCGGGACAGGGGGCTTCTACGAGCAGTACTTC
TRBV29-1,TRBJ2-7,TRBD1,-,CSVRTGSTYEQYF,TGCAGCGTCCGGACAGGGAGTACCTACGAGCAGTACTTC
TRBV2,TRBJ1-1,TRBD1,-,CASSEEGQGARTEAFF,TGTGCCAGCAGTGAAGAGGGACAGGGGGCAAGGACTGAAGCTTTCTTT
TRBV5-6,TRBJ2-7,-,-,CASSLAPGTYEQYF,TGTGCCAGCAGCTTGGCCCCGGGAACCTACGAGCAGTACTTC
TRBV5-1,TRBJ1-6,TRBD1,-,CASSLTGDNSPLHF,TGCGCCAGCAGCTTGACAGGGGATAATTCACCCCTCCACTTT
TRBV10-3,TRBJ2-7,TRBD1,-,CAITGQGAGEQYF,TGTGCCATCACGGGACAGGGGGCAGGCGAGCAGTACTTC
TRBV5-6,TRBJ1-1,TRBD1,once,CASGTGGARTEAFF,TGTGCCAGCGGCACAGGGGGCGCCCGGACTGAAGCTTTCTTT
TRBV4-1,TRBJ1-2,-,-,CASSQVYPPEPYGYTF,TGCGCCAGCAGCCAAGTATATCCTCCAGAACCCTATGGCTACACCTTC
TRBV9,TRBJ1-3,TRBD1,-,CASSVDPGQILGNTIYF,TGTGCCAGCAGCGTAGACCCGGGACAGATACTAGGAAACACCATATATTTT
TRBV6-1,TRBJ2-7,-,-,CASRAYEQYF,TGTGCCAGCAGAGCCTACGAGCAGTACTTC